This T cell receptor beta chain was captured by sequencing in a study of T-cell reconstitution after alpha-beta-depleted transplantation in children. The CDR3 runs 11 residues. Looked up from germline, CDR1 is LNHDA and CDR2 is SQIVND (reference sequence). Between the trimmed V and J ends, which lost 5 bases and 5 bases, there was a span of 6 bases. Molecular barcoding with unique molecular identifiers was used for the TCRbeta library. TCRdb called the PCR reads again in MiXCR, with one record for every CDR3 protein. The profile shows 450,000 to 500,000 distinct CDR3 sequences, 12% of them singletons.

The source material was PBMCs from the stem cell graft donor, sampled from the stem cell graft. This TCR came from a human donor who donated a stem cell graft to a child with combined immunodeficiency. This chain connects TRBV19 to TRBJ1-1, with D unclear. The CDR3 loop reads CASSSLTEAFF. The CDR3 nucleotides are TGTGCCAGTAGTTCATTGACTGAAGCTTTCTTT.